This paragraph covers one TCR beta chain sequence. What this receptor recognizes is not known. No much larger clone is present one base from it, and per-base qualities are unavailable. V and J lose 6 bases and 1 base, and a span of 9 bases separates them. The germline V gene supplies CDR1 KGHSH and CDR2 LQKENI. There are 14 amino acids in the CDR3, from cysteine to phenylalanine inclusive. Just CDR3 DNA is preserved here, 42 bases in frame from base 1. These data are taken from a study of shared clonotypes between healthy human individuals (dated by TCRdb to the early 2020s). Study-level background: The cohort included three men and two women between 18 and 49 years of age. To estimate repertoire size and how much clonotype sharing occurs between individuals, the study deeply sequenced the blood TCR repertoires of about five healthy adults. Per donor, three plates each were used for CD4 naive and CD4 memory, two for CD8 naive, and one for CD8 memory. Each donor's leukapheresis produced roughly between about 0.9 and 9.5 billion PBMCs. Libraries were prepared and TCR repertoires were sequenced by different laboratories using diverse techniques, in order to increase sequencing depth and limit assay-specific biases. The study at large found these results: Across a few donors, approximately 5% of naive CD4, 3% to 4% of naive CD8, about 2.3% of memory CD4, and under 0.45% of memory CD8 clonotypes were shared. Pairwise subsampling indicated that sequencing depth was expected to affect the degree of clonotype sharing among donors. Naive subsets generally had larger estimated clonotype richness than memory subsets did. Sampling was limited to blood, and TCR repertoires in tissue likely differ from TCR repertoires in blood. Rarefaction of sorted-subset datasets indicated incomplete sequencing despite the large sequencing depth. Compared with non-shared clonotypes, the clonotypes found in all four sorted-subset donors had higher generation probabilities. Because the study included only a small number of donors, the genetic and exposure-history diversity represented was limited.

Using the deep immunoSEQ assay, multiplex PCR amplified TCR CDR3 regions from genomic DNA. Extracted genomic DNA from each cell subset was spread evenly across all wells of several immunoSEQ 96-well plates, with each plate serving as a replicate. Each replicate PCR for sorted subsets received around 200 ng genomic DNA, equal to around 32,000 T cell genomes. Purified libraries were quantified with a Qubit 3.0 fluorometer, sized on a Bioanalyzer 2100, and re-quantified with the KAPA Library Quantification kit. Every immunoSEQ 96-well plate was sequenced on a dedicated single-read 150-cycle Illumina NextSeq 550 flow cell. As for the authors' bioinformatics: Because the immunoSEQ output held only junctional sequences and lacked quality scores, the filtering could not match the filtering applied to full-length reads. To assign V/J genes and CDR3, sequences were annotated using PyIR, a Python wrapper for IgBLAST v1.9, with IMGT germline references. Reads were removed for weak V/J assignments (E-value above 1e-6), missing CDR3, stop codons, out-of-frame junctions, or ambiguous translated residues. V3J clonotypes were defined as sequences sharing the same inferred V gene, J gene, and CDR3 amino acid sequence. To compute the percentage overlap between repertoires, the number of shared unique clonotypes was divided by the size of the smaller repertoire. RTK rarefaction, the Chao1 estimator, and Recon v2.1 estimates of unobserved clonotypes were used to assess repertoire richness. For all TCRbeta clonotypes obtained by the gDNA method from a handful of donors, generation probabilities were computed with OLGA. The table comes from immuneACCESS by way of TCRdb, which keeps in-frame sequences with V and J called. Part of the clones is missing from these tables; in studies checked, under half for an unresolved V gene and the rest for unknown reasons. The V and J calls and clone size were taken over from that table, and D and trimming were inferred from the DNA. The sample table lists just over 2,000,000 clones, 90% to 95% of them with a count of one. The ten largest account for roughly 0.13% of the sample.

Donors were healthy HIV-negative adults with no recently reported acute infections or vaccinations. All donors were Caucasian adults living in Nashville, Tennessee, USA. CD4+ T cells were enriched through magnetic negative selection, after which naive cells were positively selected on CD45RA and the remaining negative fraction served as the memory subset. Blood was collected by leukapheresis, and PBMCs were isolated by Ficoll-Histopaque density gradient centrifugation and then cryopreserved in liquid nitrogen vapor phase. Purity and quantity of every magnetically sorted T cell population were checked by analytical flow cytometry. From each sorted fraction, genomic DNA was isolated and quantified by UV absorbance on a Nanodrop 2000c.

This clonotype was obtained from a man aged 18-30 years in good health. Input material: naive CD4+ T cells sorted from blood. The cell subset or site tag for this specimen amounts to: CD45RA+ positively selected. The chain is encoded by TRBV18 joined to TRBJ2-2; there is no confident call for the D gene. The CDR3 corresponds to CASSSAGNTGELFF. At the DNA level, the sequence is TGTGCCAGCTCCTCTGCAGGGAACACCGGGGAGCTGTTTTTT. The CDR3, completed at both ends by the reference TRBV18 and TRBJ2-2 genes, gives the full variable domain NAGVMQNPRHLVRRRGQEARLRCSPMKGHSHVYWYRQLPEEGLKFMVYLQKENIIDESGMPKERFSAEFPKEGPSILRIQQVVRGDSAAYFCASSSAGNTGELFFGEGSRLTVL.